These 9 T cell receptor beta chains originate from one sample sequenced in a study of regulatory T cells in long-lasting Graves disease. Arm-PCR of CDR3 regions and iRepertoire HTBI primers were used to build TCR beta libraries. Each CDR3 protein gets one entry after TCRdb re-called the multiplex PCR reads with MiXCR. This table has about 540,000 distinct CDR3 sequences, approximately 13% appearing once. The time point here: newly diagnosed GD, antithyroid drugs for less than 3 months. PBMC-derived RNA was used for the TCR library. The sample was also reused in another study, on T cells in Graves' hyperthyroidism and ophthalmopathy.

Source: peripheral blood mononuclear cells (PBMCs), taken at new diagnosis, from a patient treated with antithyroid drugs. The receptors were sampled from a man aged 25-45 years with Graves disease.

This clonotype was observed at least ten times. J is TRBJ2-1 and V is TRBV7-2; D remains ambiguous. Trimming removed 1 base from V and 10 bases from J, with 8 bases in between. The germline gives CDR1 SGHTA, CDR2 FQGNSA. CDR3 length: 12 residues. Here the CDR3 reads CASSLVWQEQFF. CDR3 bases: TGTGCCAGCAGCTTAGTATGGCAGGAGCAGTTCTTC.

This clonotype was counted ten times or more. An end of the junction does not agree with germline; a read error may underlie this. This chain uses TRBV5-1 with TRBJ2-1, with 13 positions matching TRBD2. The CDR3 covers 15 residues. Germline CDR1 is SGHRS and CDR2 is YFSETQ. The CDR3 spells CASSLLAGGPNEQFF. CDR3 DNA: TGTGCCAGCAGTTTACTAGCGGGAGGGCCTAATGAGCAGTTCTTC.

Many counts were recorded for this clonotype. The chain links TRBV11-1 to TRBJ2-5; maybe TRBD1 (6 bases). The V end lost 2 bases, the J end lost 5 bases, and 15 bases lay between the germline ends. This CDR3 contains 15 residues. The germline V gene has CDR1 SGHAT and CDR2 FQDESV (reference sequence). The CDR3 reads CASSLTEQGGETQYF. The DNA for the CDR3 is TGTGCCAGCAGCTTAACCGAACAGGGCGGGGAGACCCAGTACTTC.

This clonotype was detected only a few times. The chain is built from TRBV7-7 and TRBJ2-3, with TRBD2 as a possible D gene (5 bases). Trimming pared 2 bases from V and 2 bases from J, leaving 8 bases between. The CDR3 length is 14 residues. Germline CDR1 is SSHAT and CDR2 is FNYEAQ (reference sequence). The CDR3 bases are TGTGCCAGCAGCTTATTCGGGGACACAGATACGCAGTATTTT. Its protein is CASSLFGDTDTQYF.

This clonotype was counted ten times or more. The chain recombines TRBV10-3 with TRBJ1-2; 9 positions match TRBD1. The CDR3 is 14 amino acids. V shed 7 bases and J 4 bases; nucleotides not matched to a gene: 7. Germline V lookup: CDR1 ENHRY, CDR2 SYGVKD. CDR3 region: CAITAGQGSYGYTF. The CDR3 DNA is TGTGCCATCACCGCGGGACAGGGCAGCTATGGCTACACCTTC.

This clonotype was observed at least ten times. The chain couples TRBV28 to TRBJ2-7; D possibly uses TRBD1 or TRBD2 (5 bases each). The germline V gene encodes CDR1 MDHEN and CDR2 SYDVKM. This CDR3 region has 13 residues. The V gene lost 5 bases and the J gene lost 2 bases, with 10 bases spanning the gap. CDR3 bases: TGTGCCAGCAGTGGGGGTCTACCCTACGAGCAGTACTTC. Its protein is CASSGGLPYEQYF.

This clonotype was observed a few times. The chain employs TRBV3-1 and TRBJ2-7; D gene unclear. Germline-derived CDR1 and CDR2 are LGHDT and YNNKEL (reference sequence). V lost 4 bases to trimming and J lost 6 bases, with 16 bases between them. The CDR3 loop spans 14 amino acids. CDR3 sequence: CASSPSWHESEQYF. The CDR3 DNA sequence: TGTGCCAGCAGCCCCTCGTGGCATGAAAGCGAGCAGTACTTC.

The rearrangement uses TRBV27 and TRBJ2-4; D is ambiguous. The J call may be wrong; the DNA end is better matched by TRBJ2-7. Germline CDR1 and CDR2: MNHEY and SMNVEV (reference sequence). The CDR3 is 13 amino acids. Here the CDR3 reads CASSFQTETEQYF. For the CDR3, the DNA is TGTGCCAGCAGTTTTCAGACTGAGACCGAGCAGTACTTC.

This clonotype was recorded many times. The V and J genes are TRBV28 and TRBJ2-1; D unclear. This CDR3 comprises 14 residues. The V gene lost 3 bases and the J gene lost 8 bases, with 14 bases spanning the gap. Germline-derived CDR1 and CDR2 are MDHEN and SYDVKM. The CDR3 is CASSFLQTSYEQFF. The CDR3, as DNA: TGTGCCAGCAGTTTTCTGCAGACGAGCTATGAGCAGTTCTTC.